Listed below are T cell receptor beta chains from one sample, sequenced in a study of tumor-infiltrating lymphocytes in primary liver carcinoma. TCRdb fed the multiplex PCR reads into MiXCR, producing one record per CDR3 protein. The sample has around 88,000 distinct CDR3 sequences, around 68% seen once. What was sequenced was tumor-adjacent normal liver tissue. The receptors originated from a man aged 35 to 55 with primary liver carcinoma and hepatitis B virus infection. The conserved cysteine and the conserved F or W are not part of the CDR3 here. The order of the fields is J gene, V gene, CDR3 protein.

TRBJ2-1	TRBV11-2	ASSLEAGVYNEQF
TRBJ2-1	TRBV28	ASSLSYNEQP
TRBJ2-5	TRBV7-9	ASSRGDGRIQETQY
TRBJ1-2	TRBV18	ASSLGQGAIDGYT
TRBJ1-1	TRBV11-2	ASSLREGLNTEAF
TRBJ1-1	TRBV12-3/TRBV12-4	ASSLTYEAF
TRBJ2-1	TRBV11-2	GSSLGSSYNEQF
TRBJ1-2	TRBV7-9	ASSLPADRGYGYT
TRBJ2-6	TRBV5-6	ASSLFAGANVLT
TRBJ2-1	TRBV10-2	ANSLITGSSYNEQV
TRBJ2-1	TRBV14	ASSHRDMVYNVQF
TRBJ1-2	TRBV4-2	ASSQYGLYGYT
TRBJ1-3	TRBV10-3	AITDRGSDTIY
TRBJ2-1	TRBV11-2	ASSQTPGAEQF
TRBJ1-4	TRBV29-1	SVEGDGQDEKLF
TRBJ2-1	TRBV7-9	ASSLAQAGDEQF
TRBJ1-2	TRBV5-1	ASSLQHRGDYGYT
TRBJ2-1	TRBV29-1	SVAVVLGEQF
TRBJ1-1	TRBV28	ASSSLARRGISMGTEAF
TRBJ2-1	TRBV11-3	ASSLGGTGFLHKQL
TRBJ2-7	TRBV11-2	AGSLSGLSYEEY
TRBJ2-3	TRBV1	TSSQVSSGTRGCTDTQY
TRBJ2-3	TRBV2	ASSLSGTPADTQY
TRBJ1-4	TRBV2	ASTNGLLLF
NA	TRBV13	ASSTSGTVYAQF
TRBJ2-7	TRBV11-2	ASTEAYPTSDTYEQY
TRBJ2-7	TRBV29-1	SLEELLEGVYEQY
TRBJ2-1	TRBV11-2	ASSLGIGLAMDEQF
TRBJ2-7	TRBV28	ASSSGENIRHEQY
TRBJ2-1	TRBV11-2	ARSLDQWASGSYNEQF
TRBJ2-2	TRBV5-5	ASSFGTTGELF
TRBJ1-3	TRBV11-2	TSSIAYYRDRDSSGNTIY
TRBJ2-1	TRBV6-5	ASSPTGNNEQF
TRBJ2-3	TRBV11-2	VRSLEGLAWTNTQY
TRBJ2-5	TRBV28	ASSLRLPGGERTQY
TRBJ2-3	TRBV19	ASSRGLQDTQY
TRBJ2-1	TRBV5-4	ASIRGGIGRAADEQF
TRBJ2-7	TRBV28	ASSFGHGRDEQY
TRBJ1-1	TRBV19	ASSIQNRGGTETF
TRBJ2-1	TRBV29-1	SAVSGTGNNEQF
TRBJ2-7	TRBV29-1	SASTGADYERY
TRBJ2-1	TRBV11-2	VSSSQLTGADNVQF
TRBJ2-7	TRBV11-1	ASSAREGDTYEQY
TRBJ2-5	TRBV7-8	ASSLRLAGGGETQY
TRBJ2-2	TRBV14	ASRSEQNTGELF
TRBJ1-1	TRBV9	ASSVLTGGKAF
TRBJ2-1	TRBV29-1	SVGAGSNYNEQF
TRBJ2-3	TRBV6-5	TSSYSSEGPGDTQY
TRBJ2-7	TRBV6-6	ASSYETSGSPY
TRBJ1-2	TRBV11-2	ASSDGLAYGYT
TRBJ1-2	TRBV10-3	AISDARGKSGGYT
TRBJ2-5	TRBV5-4	ASGLERETQH
TRBJ1-4	TRBV5-5	ASSGGQGTNGKLF
TRBJ2-7	TRBV27	ASKEQGYEQY
TRBJ2-3	TRBV11-2	DSSERDRHTDTQY